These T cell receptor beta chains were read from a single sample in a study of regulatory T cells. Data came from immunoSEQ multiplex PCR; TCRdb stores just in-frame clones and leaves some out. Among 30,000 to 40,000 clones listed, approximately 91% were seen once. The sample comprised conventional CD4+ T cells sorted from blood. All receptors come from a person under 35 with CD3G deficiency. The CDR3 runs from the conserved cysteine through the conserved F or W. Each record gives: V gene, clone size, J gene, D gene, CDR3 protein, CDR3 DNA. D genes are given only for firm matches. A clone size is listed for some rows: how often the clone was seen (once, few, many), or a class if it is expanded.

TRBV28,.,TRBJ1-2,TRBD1,CASSPSYGQGARGYTF,TGTGCCAGCAGTCCCTCTTACGGACAGGGGGCGCGAGGCTACACCTTC
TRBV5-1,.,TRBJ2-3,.,CASSLGHSVLTDTQYF,TGCGCCAGCAGCTTGGGTCATTCTGTCCTCACAGATACGCAGTATTTT
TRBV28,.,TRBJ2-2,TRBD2,CASSFLAGGTGELFF,TGTGCCAGCAGTTTTCTGGCGGGAGGAACCGGGGAGCTGTTTTTT
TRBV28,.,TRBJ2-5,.,CASSSQGDRSPETQYF,TGTGCCAGCAGTTCGCAGGGAGATAGAAGCCCGGAGACCCAGTACTTC
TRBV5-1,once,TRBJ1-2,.,CASSRNGLGGYTF,TGCGCCAGCAGCCGGAACGGACTCGGAGGCTACACCTTC
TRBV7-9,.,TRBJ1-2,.,CASSFHTGTGYTF,TGTGCCAGCAGCTTTCATACCGGGACAGGCTACACCTTC
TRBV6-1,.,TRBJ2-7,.,CAAARFERGEQYF,TGTGCCGCCGCGCGTTTCGAAAGGGGGGAGCAGTACTTC
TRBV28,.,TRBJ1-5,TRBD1,CASRPTGGNQPQHF,TGTGCCAGCAGACCTACAGGGGGCAATCAGCCCCAGCATTTT
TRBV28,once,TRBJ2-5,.,CASSSHRVQRGQETQYF,TGTGCCAGCAGTTCCCACAGGGTTCAGCGGGGTCAAGAGACCCAGTACTTC
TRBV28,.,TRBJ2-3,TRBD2,CASSLGGSSDTQYF,TGTGCCAGCAGTTTAGGCGGGAGTTCAGATACGCAGTATTTT
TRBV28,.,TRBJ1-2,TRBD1,CASVGRGRVGGYTF,TGTGCCAGCGTAGGCAGGGGGCGTGTAGGAGGCTACACCTTC
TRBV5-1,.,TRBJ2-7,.,CASSLAWGVEQYF,TGCGCCAGCAGCTTGGCCTGGGGAGTCGAGCAGTACTTC